The rows below give T cell receptor beta chains drawn from one sample of a study of cytomegalovirus exposure and HLA in healthy donors. The data were produced by immunoSEQ multiplex PCR, yet TCRdb's version contains in-frame clones alone and is incomplete. The table records about 180,000 clones, around 80% of them present only once. Sequencing was carried out using PBMCs. These receptors all stem from a man aged 35 to 55 in good health and CMV-seronegative. Each CDR3 is given with its conserved first and last residue. A D gene is named only where the DNA matches it firmly. Clone sizes are given selectively: once, few, many, or a class where the clone is expanded.

clone size,J gene,V gene,D gene,CDR3 DNA,CDR3 protein
-,TRBJ1-2,TRBV13,TRBD1,TGTGCCAGCAGCTTAAGGGACAGGGAAGCTAACTATGGCTACACCTTC,CASSLRDREANYGYTF
-,TRBJ2-1,TRBV4-3,-,TGCGCCAGCAGCCAAGATGGAGGGGTCAGCAATGAGCAGTTCTTC,CASSQDGGVSNEQFF
few,TRBJ2-1,TRBV29-1,-,TGCAGCGCCGACCAGGCGTGGAATGAGCAGTTCTTC,CSADQAWNEQFF
-,TRBJ2-7,TRBV11-2,-,TGTGCCAGCACTGGGGGGTTCGGGGAGCAGTACTTC,CASTGGFGEQYF
-,TRBJ2-7,TRBV6-5,-,TGTGCCAGCAGTTACGTCGGAGGCTCCAATTACGAGCAGTACTTC,CASSYVGGSNYEQYF
-,TRBJ2-7,TRBV27,-,TGTGCCAGCAGTTACCGGAGATCCTACGAGCAGTACTTC,CASSYRRSYEQYF
-,TRBJ2-3,TRBV11-3,-,TGTGCCAGCAGCCCCCAAGACAGGAGAGATACGCAGTATTTT,CASSPQDRRDTQYF
-,TRBJ1-6,TRBV6-5,-,TGTGCCAGCAGTTGGGCAGGCCGTGATAATTCACCCCTCCACTTT,CASSWAGRDNSPLHF
-,TRBJ2-1,TRBV11-2,TRBD2,TGTGCCAGCAGGGGACTAGCGGGAATTGAGCAGTTCTTC,CASRGLAGIEQFF
-,TRBJ2-1,TRBV4-1,TRBD2,TGCGCCAGCAGCCAAGATATCACTAGCGGGTCCTCCTACAATGAGCAGTTCTTC,CASSQDITSGSSYNEQFF
-,TRBJ1-1,TRBV29-1,-,TGCAGCGCCGCCAAGGAGGCAGGCACTGAAGCTTTCTTT,CSAAKEAGTEAFF
-,TRBJ2-5,TRBV5-1,TRBD2,TGCGCCAGCAGCTTGGAGTCTAGCGGGGAGCAAGAGACCCAGTACTTC,CASSLESSGEQETQYF
-,TRBJ2-1,TRBV5-6,TRBD1,TGTGCCAGCAGCTTGCTTTCCGACAGGGTGAATGAGCAGTTCTTC,CASSLLSDRVNEQFF
once,TRBJ2-3,TRBV12-5,TRBD2,TGTGCTAGTGGTTTAGGTGGGGGGGACACAGATACGCAGTATTTT,CASGLGGGDTDTQYF
-,TRBJ2-2,TRBV6-5,-,TGTGCCAGCAGTACACGGACTTTACTCAACGGGGAGCTGTTTTTT,CASSTRTLLNGELFF
-,TRBJ1-1,TRBV7-2,-,TGTGCCAGCAGCTTAGACAGGGACACTGAAGCTTTCTTT,CASSLDRDTEAFF
few,TRBJ2-7,TRBV6-5,TRBD1,TGTGCCAGCAGGGACCCAGGGGGCCACGAGCAGTACTTC,CASRDPGGHEQYF
-,TRBJ1-2,TRBV12-1,-,TGTGCCAGCAGCTCAACGACTTGTAACTATGGCTACACCTTC,CASSSTTCNYGYTF
-,TRBJ2-7,TRBV5-6,-,TGTGCCAGCATCCAACAGGGCCCGTCCTACGAGCAGTACTTC,CASIQQGPSYEQYF
-,TRBJ2-6,TRBV5-6,TRBD1,TGTGCCAGCAGCTTGGACAGGGGAACTACTGGGGCCAACGTCCTGACTTTC,CASSLDRGTTGANVLTF
-,TRBJ1-6,TRBV10-1,-,TGCGCCAGCAGTGAGTCGTCGGCAGGGGATTCACCCCTCCACTTT,CASSESSAGDSPLHF
-,TRBJ1-6,TRBV7-2,-,TGTGCCAGCAGCCCCGGCCCAGGGCCCAATTCACCCCTCCACTTT,CASSPGPGPNSPLHF
-,TRBJ2-3,TRBV4-1,TRBD2,TGCGCCAGCAGCCAAGTCCGCCTAGCGGGAGGAGATACGCAGTATTTT,CASSQVRLAGGDTQYF
-,TRBJ1-1,TRBV9,TRBD1,TGTGCCAGCAGCGTAGTCGACACAGGGGACACTGAAGCTTTCTTT,CASSVVDTGDTEAFF
-,TRBJ2-5,TRBV19,TRBD2,TGTGCCAGTAGTATTGATACTAGCGGGGGGGTGGAGACCCAGTACTTC,CASSIDTSGGVETQYF
once,TRBJ2-7,TRBV6-5,TRBD2,TGTGCCAGCAGGGACACTAGCGGGAGCCCCTACGAGCAGTACTTC,CASRDTSGSPYEQYF
-,TRBJ2-1,TRBV7-3,-,TGTGCCAGCAGCCCGGGACTCGATCGAAAAAACAATGAGCAGTTCTTC,CASSPGLDRKNNEQFF
-,TRBJ2-7,TRBV27,-,TGTGCCAGCAGTTCGTCGGGAGCCTACTACGAGCAGTACTTC,CASSSSGAYYEQYF
-,TRBJ2-7,TRBV10-3,TRBD2,TGTGCCATCAGTGGATCTAGCGGGGGGGCTTCCTACGAGCAGTACTTC,CAISGSSGGASYEQYF
-,TRBJ2-1,TRBV18,-,TGTGCCAGCTCACCCTTGTCCACACTAAATGAGCAGTTCTTC,CASSPLSTLNEQFF
-,TRBJ2-1,TRBV30,-,TGTGCCTGGAGTGAGGCCTCCGGGTTCAATGAGCAGTTCTTC,CAWSEASGFNEQFF
-,TRBJ1-1,TRBV18,-,TGTGCCAGCTCACCACCCATGGCAGACACTGAAGCTTTCTTT,CASSPPMADTEAFF
-,TRBJ2-5,TRBV7-2,-,TGTGCCAGCAGCTTAGCTTGGCCTCAAGAGACCCAGTACTTC,CASSLAWPQETQYF
few,TRBJ2-7,TRBV7-9,-,TGTGCCAGCAGTCTTACAGGGTTGGGAAGCTCCTACGAGCAGTACTTC,CASSLTGLGSSYEQYF
-,TRBJ2-7,TRBV7-2,-,TGTGCCAGCAGCTTAGTGTTCAGGCGCGAGCAGTACTTC,CASSLVFRREQYF
once,TRBJ1-2,TRBV14,-,TGTGCCAGCAGCCAAGAGCCGGGAGAAGGGTATGGCTACACCTTC,CASSQEPGEGYGYTF
-,TRBJ2-1,TRBV5-1,TRBD2,TGCGCCAGCAGCTTGGAACTAGCGGGGGTAGAGCAGTTCTTC,CASSLELAGVEQFF
few,TRBJ1-4,TRBV18,TRBD1,TGTGCCAGCTCACCCCTATTGACAGGGGCAACTAATGAAAAACTGTTTTTT,CASSPLLTGATNEKLFF
-,TRBJ2-1,TRBV19,-,TGTGCCAGTAGAGGACTAAGCTACAATGAGCAGTTCTTC,CASRGLSYNEQFF
-,TRBJ1-3,TRBV6-5,-,TGTGCCAGCAGCCAGGTTAGCTCTGGAAACACCATATATTTT,CASSQVSSGNTIYF
once,TRBJ1-5,TRBV27,-,TGTGCCAGCAGTTCCGAGGGCCTGGCTGGACAGCCCCAGCATTTT,CASSSEGLAGQPQHF
-,TRBJ1-2,TRBV25-1,-,TGTGCCAGCACCCCGGGGGGGGGCGCCGGGTCCTTGTATGGCTACACCTTC,CASTPGGGAGSLYGYTF
once,TRBJ2-1,TRBV5-4,-,TGTGCCAGCAGCTTACCCACCACGGCACAAAATGAGCGGTTCTTC,CASSLPTTAQNERFF
-,TRBJ1-3,TRBV19,-,TGTGCCAGTAGTATACAGGGCCCGGGCGGAAACACCATATATTTT,CASSIQGPGGNTIYF
-,TRBJ2-3,TRBV9,TRBD2,TGTGCCAGCAGCGTAGAAGGTCCCGGGGGGTCAGATACGCAGTATTTT,CASSVEGPGGSDTQYF
-,TRBJ2-7,TRBV11-3,-,TGTGCCAGCAGCTGGCGGGACAGCCTAGGGGAGCAGTACTTC,CASSWRDSLGEQYF